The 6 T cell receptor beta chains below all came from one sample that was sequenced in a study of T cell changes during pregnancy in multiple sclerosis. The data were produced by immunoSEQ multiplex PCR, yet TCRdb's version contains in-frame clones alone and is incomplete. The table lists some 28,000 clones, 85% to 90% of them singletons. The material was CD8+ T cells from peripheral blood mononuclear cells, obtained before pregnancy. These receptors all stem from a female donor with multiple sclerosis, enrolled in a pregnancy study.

Here the CDR3 reads CASSLTAGGDSGANVLTF. The CDR3 DNA reads TGTGCCAGCAGCTTAACCGCAGGGGGTGATTCTGGGGCCAACGTCCTGACTTTC. The chain recombines TRBV7-3 with TRBJ2-6, with 7 bases matching TRBD1. V gave up 0 bases and J gave up 1 base; unmatched junction bases: 6. Per germline, CDR1 SGHTA and CDR2 FQGTGA. This CDR3 contains 18 residues. The whole variable domain, filled in from reference TRBV7-3 and TRBJ2-6, reads GAGVSQTPSNKVTEKGKYVELRCDPISGHTALYWYRQSLGQGPEFLIYFQGTGAADDSGLPNDRFFAVRPEGSVSTLKIQRTERGDSAVYLCASSLTAGGDSGANVLTFGAGSRLTVL.

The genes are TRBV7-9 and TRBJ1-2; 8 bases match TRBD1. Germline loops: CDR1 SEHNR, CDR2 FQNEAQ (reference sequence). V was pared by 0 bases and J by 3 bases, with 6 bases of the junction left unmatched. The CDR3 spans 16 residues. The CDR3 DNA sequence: TGTGCCAGCAGCTTAGCGGGAGCAGGGGGCTACTATGGCTACACCTTC. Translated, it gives CASSLAGAGGYYGYTF. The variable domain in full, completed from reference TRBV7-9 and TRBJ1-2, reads DTGVSQNPRHKITKRGQNVTFRCDPISEHNRLYWYRQTLGQGPEFLTYFQNEAQLEKSRLLSDRFSAERPKGSFSTLEIQRTEQGDSAMYLCASSLAGAGGYYGYTFGSGTRLTVV.

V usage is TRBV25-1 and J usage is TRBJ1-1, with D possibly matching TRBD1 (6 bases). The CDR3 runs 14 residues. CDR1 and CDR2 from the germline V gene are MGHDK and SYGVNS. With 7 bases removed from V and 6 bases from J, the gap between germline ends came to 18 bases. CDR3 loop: CASIDKTGIPEAFF. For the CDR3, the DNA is TGTGCCAGCATCGATAAAACAGGGATCCCTGAAGCTTTCTTT.

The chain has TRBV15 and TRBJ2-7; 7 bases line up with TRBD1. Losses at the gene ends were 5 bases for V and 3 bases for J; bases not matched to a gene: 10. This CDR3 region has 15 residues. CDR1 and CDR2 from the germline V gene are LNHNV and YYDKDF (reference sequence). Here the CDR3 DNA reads TGTGCCACCAGCGATTTCGCAGGGGGAAGCTACGAGCAGTACTTC. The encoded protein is CATSDFAGGSYEQYF.

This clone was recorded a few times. The CDR3 region is CAWTALFRDRGYTAFF. CDR3 coding DNA: TGTGCCTGGACTGCCCTCTTCCGGGACAGGGGATATACAGCTTTCTTT. This chain uses TRBV30 with TRBJ1-1; the match to TRBD1 covers 10 bases. Germline V CDR1 and CDR2: GTSNPN, SVGIG (reference sequence). The CDR3 length is 16 residues. The ends lost 4 bases at V and 10 bases at J; junction bases unmatched: 18.

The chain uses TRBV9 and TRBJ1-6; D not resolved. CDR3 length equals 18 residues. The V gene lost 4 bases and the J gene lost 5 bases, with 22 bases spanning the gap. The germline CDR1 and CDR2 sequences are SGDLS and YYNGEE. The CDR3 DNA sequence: TGTGCCAGCAGCTCCTGGACTGACTCGATCGAGGATAATTCACCCCTCCACTTT. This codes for CASSSWTDSIEDNSPLHF. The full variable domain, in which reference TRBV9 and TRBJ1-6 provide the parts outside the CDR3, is DSGVTQTPKHLITATGQRVTLRCSPRSGDLSVYWYQQSLDQGLQFLIQYYNGEERAKGNILERFSAQQFPDLHSELNLSSLELGDSALYFCASSSWTDSIEDNSPLHFGNGTRLTVT.